The rows below give T cell receptor beta chains drawn from one sample of a study of cytomegalovirus exposure and HLA in healthy donors. Some clones are missing from TCRdb's copy, which holds only in-frame ones; the method was immunoSEQ multiplex PCR. The table lists 130,000 to 150,000 clones, around 80% of them singletons, with 4.3% in the top ten. Sequencing was done on a sample of PBMCs. The receptors were sampled from a woman aged 40 to 50 in good health and CMV-seropositive. Each CDR3 is given with its conserved first and last residue. Fields, in order: CDR3 DNA, CDR3 protein, D gene, clone size, J gene, V gene. A D gene is named only where the DNA matches it firmly. Expanded clones are given a class, and other clones once, few, many or no size at all.

cdr3_nt: TGTGCCAGTAGTATAGGGCATAGCAATCAGCCCCAGCATTTT
cdr3_aa: CASSIGHSNQPQHF
d_call: NA
clone_size: NA
j_call: TRBJ1-5
v_call: TRBV19

cdr3_nt: TGTGCCAGCAGCTTGTACTCCTCTCCAGGTCAGCCCCAGCATTTT
cdr3_aa: CASSLYSSPGQPQHF
d_call: NA
clone_size: NA
j_call: TRBJ1-5
v_call: TRBV5-6

cdr3_nt: TGTGCCAGCTCACCCCTGACTAGCGGGGGATCTAGCTCTGGGGCCAACGTCCTGACTTTC
cdr3_aa: CASSPLTSGGSSSGANVLTF
d_call: TRBD2
clone_size: NA
j_call: TRBJ2-6
v_call: TRBV18

cdr3_nt: TGCGCCAGCAGCCAACCGGGACTAGCGGGGGGGTTGTCTGAGGAGACCCAGTACTTC
cdr3_aa: CASSQPGLAGGLSEETQYF
d_call: TRBD2
clone_size: NA
j_call: TRBJ2-5
v_call: TRBV4-1

cdr3_nt: TGTGCCAGCAGCTCCCCCCGAAGACAGGGGATTTACGAGCAGTACTTC
cdr3_aa: CASSSPRRQGIYEQYF
d_call: TRBD1
clone_size: NA
j_call: TRBJ2-7
v_call: TRBV7-9

cdr3_nt: TGCGCCAGCAGTCTAACCTGGGGGGGGTACCAAGAGACCCAGTACTTC
cdr3_aa: CASSLTWGGYQETQYF
d_call: TRBD2
clone_size: NA
j_call: TRBJ2-5
v_call: TRBV4-3

cdr3_nt: TGTGCCAGCAGCATTCGGGACAGGGAACGTGAAAACTATGGCTACACCTTC
cdr3_aa: CASSIRDRERENYGYTF
d_call: NA
clone_size: NA
j_call: TRBJ1-2
v_call: TRBV21-1

cdr3_nt: TGTGCCAGCAGCTTCTTACCTGCAGACGAGCAGTACTTC
cdr3_aa: CASSFLPADEQYF
d_call: NA
clone_size: NA
j_call: TRBJ2-7
v_call: TRBV7-2

cdr3_nt: TGTGCCAGCAGCCCGCAACAGGGTTCTGGCGGGGAGCTGTTTTTT
cdr3_aa: CASSPQQGSGGELFF
d_call: NA
clone_size: NA
j_call: TRBJ2-2
v_call: TRBV5-4

cdr3_nt: TGCAGCGTTGGAATCGGCTCGGAGGCTTTCTTT
cdr3_aa: CSVGIGSEAFF
d_call: NA
clone_size: NA
j_call: TRBJ1-1
v_call: TRBV29-1

cdr3_nt: TGTGCCACCCGCGTGACAGCCTCCTACGAGCAGTACTTC
cdr3_aa: CATRVTASYEQYF
d_call: NA
clone_size: NA
j_call: TRBJ2-7
v_call: TRBV6-1

cdr3_nt: TGTGCCAGCAGTTCCCAACAGGGGAACGGCAATCAGCCCCAGCATTTT
cdr3_aa: CASSSQQGNGNQPQHF
d_call: TRBD1
clone_size: NA
j_call: TRBJ1-5
v_call: TRBV28

cdr3_nt: TGTGCCTGCCATCAACAGGGGAGTGGCTACACCTTC
cdr3_aa: CACHQQGSGYTF
d_call: TRBD1
clone_size: NA
j_call: TRBJ1-2
v_call: TRBV19

cdr3_nt: TGTGCCAGCAGCTTGGCCTTTGGGTCGGGCAATGAGCAGTTCTTC
cdr3_aa: CASSLAFGSGNEQFF
d_call: NA
clone_size: NA
j_call: TRBJ2-1
v_call: TRBV5-5

cdr3_nt: TGTGCCAGCAGTGAAGGGGAGGGGAGGACGTTCTTC
cdr3_aa: CASSEGEGRTFF
d_call: TRBD2
clone_size: NA
j_call: TRBJ2-1
v_call: TRBV6-1

cdr3_nt: TGTGCCAGCAGTTTAATTGGGGGCGGTGACTCCTACAATGAGCAGTTCTTC
cdr3_aa: CASSLIGGGDSYNEQFF
d_call: NA
clone_size: NA
j_call: TRBJ2-1
v_call: TRBV27

cdr3_nt: TGTGCCAGCAGTCTGGAGACAGGGTCCCACGAGCAGTACTTC
cdr3_aa: CASSLETGSHEQYF
d_call: TRBD1
clone_size: NA
j_call: TRBJ2-7
v_call: TRBV6-4

cdr3_nt: TGTGCCAGCAGCTTAGTTAAGGTACAGGTCAATCAGCCCCAGCATTTT
cdr3_aa: CASSLVKVQVNQPQHF
d_call: NA
clone_size: once
j_call: TRBJ1-5
v_call: TRBV7-2

cdr3_nt: TGTGCCAGTCAACAGGGGGAACGTAGCAATCAGCCCCAGCATTTT
cdr3_aa: CASQQGERSNQPQHF
d_call: TRBD1
clone_size: NA
j_call: TRBJ1-5
v_call: TRBV19

cdr3_nt: TGCGCCAGCAGTGAGAGAGAAGCCCCCGGGGAGCTGTTTTTT
cdr3_aa: CASSEREAPGELFF
d_call: NA
clone_size: NA
j_call: TRBJ2-2
v_call: TRBV10-1

cdr3_nt: TGTGCCAGCAGCTTGGACTCAACCTACAATGAGCAGTTCTTC
cdr3_aa: CASSLDSTYNEQFF
d_call: NA
clone_size: NA
j_call: TRBJ2-1
v_call: TRBV5-4

cdr3_nt: TGTGCCAGTAGTCGGACAGTACCTAATGAAAAACTGTTTTTT
cdr3_aa: CASSRTVPNEKLFF
d_call: NA
clone_size: few
j_call: TRBJ1-4
v_call: TRBV19

cdr3_nt: TGTGCCAGCAGCGTAGCTACTAGCGGGGGACAGCAAGAGACCCAGTACTTC
cdr3_aa: CASSVATSGGQQETQYF
d_call: TRBD2
clone_size: NA
j_call: TRBJ2-5
v_call: TRBV9

cdr3_nt: TGTGCCACCAGCAGAGATACAGGGGCCTGGGAGACCCAGTACTTC
cdr3_aa: CATSRDTGAWETQYF
d_call: TRBD1
clone_size: NA
j_call: TRBJ2-5
v_call: TRBV15

cdr3_nt: TGCACCAGCAGCCAAGATCTTTTAGATGCTGAAGCTTTCTTT
cdr3_aa: CTSSQDLLDAEAFF
d_call: NA
clone_size: NA
j_call: TRBJ1-1
v_call: TRBV1

cdr3_nt: TGTGCCAGCAGCTCTCGGAGGGGTTGGGGGGGTTCGGGTGGAAACACCATATATTTT
cdr3_aa: CASSSRRGWGGSGGNTIYF
d_call: NA
clone_size: NA
j_call: TRBJ1-3
v_call: TRBV28

cdr3_nt: TGTGCCAGCAGCCTACAGTGGGACTACCCCCCGTACTTC
cdr3_aa: CASSLQWDYPPYF
d_call: TRBD2
clone_size: once
j_call: TRBJ2-7
v_call: TRBV27

cdr3_nt: TGCGCCAGCACTAATCGACTAGCGGGGGGGCAAGAGGCCCAGTACTTC
cdr3_aa: CASTNRLAGGQEAQYF
d_call: TRBD2
clone_size: NA
j_call: TRBJ2-5
v_call: TRBV10-1

cdr3_nt: TGCGCCAGCAGCTCCGGGACAGGGAATTCACCCCTCCACTTT
cdr3_aa: CASSSGTGNSPLHF
d_call: TRBD1
clone_size: NA
j_call: TRBJ1-6
v_call: TRBV5-1

cdr3_nt: TGCGCCAGCAGCACCCGTCCTAGCGGGGGTCCCTACGAGCAGTACTTC
cdr3_aa: CASSTRPSGGPYEQYF
d_call: TRBD2
clone_size: NA
j_call: TRBJ2-7
v_call: TRBV4-1

cdr3_nt: TGTGCCAGCAGCCTGGACATCGGTGAAGCTTTCTTT
cdr3_aa: CASSLDIGEAFF
d_call: NA
clone_size: NA
j_call: TRBJ1-1
v_call: TRBV7-2

cdr3_nt: TGTGCCAGCAGCCAAGATCTGGCTACCCAGTACTTC
cdr3_aa: CASSQDLATQYF
d_call: NA
clone_size: NA
j_call: TRBJ2-5
v_call: TRBV4-2

cdr3_nt: TGTGCCAGCAGTTACGGGAAGGGGGGGACCTACGAGCAGTACTTC
cdr3_aa: CASSYGKGGTYEQYF
d_call: NA
clone_size: NA
j_call: TRBJ2-7
v_call: TRBV6-5

cdr3_nt: TGTGCCACATCACAGAGCACAGATACGCAGTATTTT
cdr3_aa: CATSQSTDTQYF
d_call: NA
clone_size: NA
j_call: TRBJ2-3
v_call: TRBV7-9

cdr3_nt: TGTGCCAGCAGCCGACCAGGCACCAATCAGCCCCAGCATTTT
cdr3_aa: CASSRPGTNQPQHF
d_call: NA
clone_size: few
j_call: TRBJ1-5
v_call: TRBV28

cdr3_nt: TGTGCCAGTAGTAAGGACAGGGGGCGGGAGCAGTACTTC
cdr3_aa: CASSKDRGREQYF
d_call: TRBD1
clone_size: NA
j_call: TRBJ2-7
v_call: TRBV19

cdr3_nt: TGCGCCAGCAGCGAAGGGTCTAGCGGGGGGGGTAGCACAGATACGCAGTATTTT
cdr3_aa: CASSEGSSGGGSTDTQYF
d_call: TRBD2
clone_size: NA
j_call: TRBJ2-3
v_call: TRBV4-3

cdr3_nt: TGTGCCAGCAGCCCACAGGGGTCCTCCTATGGCTACACCTTC
cdr3_aa: CASSPQGSSYGYTF
d_call: TRBD1
clone_size: NA
j_call: TRBJ1-2
v_call: TRBV16

cdr3_nt: TGTGCCAGCAGTGAATACCCGAGGGGGTCCTACAATGAGCAGTTCTTC
cdr3_aa: CASSEYPRGSYNEQFF
d_call: NA
clone_size: NA
j_call: TRBJ2-1
v_call: TRBV25-1

cdr3_nt: TGTGCCAGCTCGTGGGACAGACCCATAGGCACAGATACGCAGTATTTT
cdr3_aa: CASSWDRPIGTDTQYF
d_call: TRBD1
clone_size: NA
j_call: TRBJ2-3
v_call: TRBV18

cdr3_nt: TGCGCCAGCAGCCAAGTCTCGGGACAGGGTTTGTTCTTC
cdr3_aa: CASSQVSGQGLFF
d_call: TRBD1
clone_size: once
j_call: TRBJ2-1
v_call: TRBV4-1

cdr3_nt: TGCGCCAGCAGCCCCCGACAGGCCTACGAGCAGTACTTC
cdr3_aa: CASSPRQAYEQYF
d_call: NA
clone_size: NA
j_call: TRBJ2-7
v_call: TRBV5-1

cdr3_nt: TGTGCCAGCAGCATCAGCTCCTATAATTCACCCCTCCACTTT
cdr3_aa: CASSISSYNSPLHF
d_call: NA
clone_size: NA
j_call: TRBJ1-6
v_call: TRBV6-1

cdr3_nt: TGTGCCACCAGCAGGGGACAGAGCAATCAGCCCCAGCATTTT
cdr3_aa: CATSRGQSNQPQHF
d_call: TRBD1
clone_size: few
j_call: TRBJ1-5
v_call: TRBV15

cdr3_nt: TGTGCCAGCAGCCGTGGCCAGGGGAGTGATAATGGCTACACCTTC
cdr3_aa: CASSRGQGSDNGYTF
d_call: NA
clone_size: NA
j_call: TRBJ1-2
v_call: TRBV7-3